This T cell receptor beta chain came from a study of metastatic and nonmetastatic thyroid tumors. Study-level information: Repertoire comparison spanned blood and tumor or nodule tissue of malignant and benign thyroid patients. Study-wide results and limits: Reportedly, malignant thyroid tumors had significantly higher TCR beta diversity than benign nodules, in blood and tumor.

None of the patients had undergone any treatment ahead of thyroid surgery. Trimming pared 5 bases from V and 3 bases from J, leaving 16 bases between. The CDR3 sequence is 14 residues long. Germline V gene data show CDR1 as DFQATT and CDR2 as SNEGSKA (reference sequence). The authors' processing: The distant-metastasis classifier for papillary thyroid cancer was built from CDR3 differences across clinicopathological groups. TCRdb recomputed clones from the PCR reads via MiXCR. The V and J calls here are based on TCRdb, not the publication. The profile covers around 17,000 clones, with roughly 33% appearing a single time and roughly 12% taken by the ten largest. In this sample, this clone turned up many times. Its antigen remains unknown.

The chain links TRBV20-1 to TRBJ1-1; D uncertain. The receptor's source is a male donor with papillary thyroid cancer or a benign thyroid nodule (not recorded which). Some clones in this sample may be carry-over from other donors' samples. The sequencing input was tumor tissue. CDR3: CSAPIGDRDTEAFF. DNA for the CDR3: TGCAGTGCTCCCATCGGAGACCGGGACACTGAAGCTTTCTTT.